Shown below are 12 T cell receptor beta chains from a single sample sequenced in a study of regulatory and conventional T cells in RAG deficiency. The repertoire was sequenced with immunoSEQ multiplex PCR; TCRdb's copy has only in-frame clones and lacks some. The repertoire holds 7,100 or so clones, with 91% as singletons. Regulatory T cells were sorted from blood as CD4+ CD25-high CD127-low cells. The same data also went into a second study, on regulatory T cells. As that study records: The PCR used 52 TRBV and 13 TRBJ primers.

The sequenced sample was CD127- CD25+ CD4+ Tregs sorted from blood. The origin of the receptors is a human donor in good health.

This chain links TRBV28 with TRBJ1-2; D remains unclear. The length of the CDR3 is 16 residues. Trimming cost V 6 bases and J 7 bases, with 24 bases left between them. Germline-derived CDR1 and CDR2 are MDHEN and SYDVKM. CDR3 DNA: TGTGCCAGCAGGTTGGGGTTGGAGGCCCCCCTCCGTGGCTACACCTTC. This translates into CASRLGLEAPLRGYTF.

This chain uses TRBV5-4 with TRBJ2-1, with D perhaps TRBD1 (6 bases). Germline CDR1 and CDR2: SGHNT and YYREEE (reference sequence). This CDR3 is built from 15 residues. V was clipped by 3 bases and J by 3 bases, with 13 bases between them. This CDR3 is CASSSTGNVYNEQFF. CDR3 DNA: TGTGCCAGCAGCTCTACAGGGAATGTCTACAATGAGCAGTTCTTC.

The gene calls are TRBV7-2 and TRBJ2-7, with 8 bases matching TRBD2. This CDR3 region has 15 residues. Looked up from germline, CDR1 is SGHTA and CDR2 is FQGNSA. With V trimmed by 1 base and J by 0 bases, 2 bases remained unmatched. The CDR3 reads CASSLVAGFSYEQYF. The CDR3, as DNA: TGTGCCAGCAGCTTAGTAGCGGGGTTCTCCTACGAGCAGTACTTC.

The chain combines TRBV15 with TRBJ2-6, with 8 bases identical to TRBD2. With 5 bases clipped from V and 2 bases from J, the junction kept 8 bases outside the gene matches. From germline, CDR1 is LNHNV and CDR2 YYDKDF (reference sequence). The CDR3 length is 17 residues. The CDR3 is CATSPNRGGAGANVLTF. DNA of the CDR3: TGTGCCACCAGCCCGAACCGGGGGGGAGCTGGGGCCAACGTCCTGACTTTC.

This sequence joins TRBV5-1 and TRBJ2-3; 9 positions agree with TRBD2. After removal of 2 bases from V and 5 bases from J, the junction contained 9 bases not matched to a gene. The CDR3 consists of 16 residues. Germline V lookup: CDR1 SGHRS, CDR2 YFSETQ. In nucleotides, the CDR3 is TGCGCCAGCAGCTTTGGGGGCGGGGGGGCCGGAGATACGCAGTATTTT. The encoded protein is CASSFGGGGAGDTQYF.

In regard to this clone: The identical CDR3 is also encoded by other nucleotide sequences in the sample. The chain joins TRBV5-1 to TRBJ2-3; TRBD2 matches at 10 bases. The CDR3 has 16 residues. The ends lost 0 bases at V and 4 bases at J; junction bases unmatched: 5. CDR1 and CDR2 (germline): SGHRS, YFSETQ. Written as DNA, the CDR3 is TGCGCCAGCAGCTTGGGGTCTAGCGGGGGAGCAGATACGCAGTATTTT. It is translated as CASSLGSSGGADTQYF.

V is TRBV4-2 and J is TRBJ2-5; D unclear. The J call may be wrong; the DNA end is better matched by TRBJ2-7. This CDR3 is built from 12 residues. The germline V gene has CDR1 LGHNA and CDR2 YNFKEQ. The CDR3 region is CASSPPSYEQYF. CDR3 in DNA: TGTGCCAGCAGCCCGCCTAGCTACGAGCAGTACTTC.

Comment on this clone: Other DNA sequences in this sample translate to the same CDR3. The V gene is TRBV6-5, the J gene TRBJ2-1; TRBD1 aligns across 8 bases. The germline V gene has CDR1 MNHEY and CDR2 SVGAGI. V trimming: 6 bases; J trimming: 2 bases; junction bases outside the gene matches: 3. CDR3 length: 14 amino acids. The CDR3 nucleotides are TGTGCCAGCAGACAGACAGGGGCCTACAATGAGCAGTTCTTC. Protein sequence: CASRQTGAYNEQFF.

The CDR3 loop is CDLRQGQETQYF. The CDR3 bases are TGTGACCTAAGACAGGGCCAAGAGACCCAGTACTTC. The V call is TRBV28, the J call TRBJ2-5; 7 bases are a match to TRBD1. The CDR3 loop spans 12 amino acids. CDR1 and CDR2 from the germline V gene are MDHEN and SYDVKM.

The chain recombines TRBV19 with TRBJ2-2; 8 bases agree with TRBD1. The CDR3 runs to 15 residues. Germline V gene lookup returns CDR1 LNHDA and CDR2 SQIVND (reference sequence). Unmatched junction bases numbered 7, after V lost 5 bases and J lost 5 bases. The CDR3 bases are TGTGCCAGTAGTCCACAGACAGGGGTAACCGGGGAGCTGTTTTTT. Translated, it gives CASSPQTGVTGELFF.

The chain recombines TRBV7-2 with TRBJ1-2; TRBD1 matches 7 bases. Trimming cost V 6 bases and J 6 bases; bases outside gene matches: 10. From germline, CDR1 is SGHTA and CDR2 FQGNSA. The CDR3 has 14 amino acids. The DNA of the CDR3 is TGTGCCAGCAGTGAACACACAGGGGTCGATGGCTACACCTTC. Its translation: CASSEHTGVDGYTF.

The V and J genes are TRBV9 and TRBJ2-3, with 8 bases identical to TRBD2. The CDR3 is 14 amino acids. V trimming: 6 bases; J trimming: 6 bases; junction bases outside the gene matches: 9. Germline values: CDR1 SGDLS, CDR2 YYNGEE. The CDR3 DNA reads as TGTGCCAGCAAAAGCGGGGGTCTTGGGGATACGCAGTATTTT. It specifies CASKSGGLGDTQYF.